These 14 T cell receptor beta chains originate from one sample sequenced in a study of vaccination and CD4 T cells after COVID-19. Sequenced with the Oncomine TCR Beta short-read assay was DNA taken from cultured CD4+ T cells. TCRdb re-derived calls from the PCR reads in MiXCR, one entry per CDR3 protein. The data contain about 24,000 distinct CDR3 sequences, roughly 41% of them singletons. What these receptors recognize is not known. This sample's time point: late sampling 161 to 241 days after vaccination in a few convalescent patients. Treatment specified: roughly 10-day PBMC culture with coronavirus spike peptide pools or control peptides (ViraFEST assay). Sequenced here: CD4+ T cells from blood, cultured in vitro, sampled about 7 months after SARS-CoV-2 vaccination. These receptors were collected from a human donor who had recovered from COVID-19.

J is TRBJ2-5 and V is TRBV18; D uncertain. This CDR3 spans 12 amino acids. Germline CDR1 reads KGHSH; CDR2 reads LQKENI. Between the trimmed V and J ends, which lost 5 bases and 2 bases, there was a span of 6 bases. CDR3 residues: CASSSGQETQYF. CDR3 DNA: TGTGCCAGCTCATCTGGGCAAGAGACCCAGTACTTC.

The chain couples TRBV10-3 to TRBJ2-3; 10 positions agree with TRBD1. This CDR3 comprises 15 residues. V lost 6 bases and J lost 3; bases outside the gene matches: 6. CDR1 and CDR2 from the germline V gene are ENHRY and SYGVKD. The DNA for the CDR3 is TGTGCCATCAGGGGGTCGGACAGGGGGACAGATACGCAGTATTTT. It is translated as CAIRGSDRGTDTQYF.

The chain uses TRBV20-1 and TRBJ2-7; D unresolved. Trimming left V 0 bases short and J 5 bases short, with 14 bases between. This CDR3 comprises 14 residues. Germline lookup yields CDR1 DFQATT and CDR2 SNEGSKA (reference sequence). The CDR3 protein is CSARDPLKKNEQYF. The CDR3 nucleotides read TGCAGTGCTAGAGACCCGCTAAAGAAGAACGAGCAGTACTTC.

This clonotype is categorized as medium-sized (0.01 to 0.1%). The gene calls are TRBV24-1 and TRBJ1-2; a weak D match, TRBD1 (6 bases). V was cut by 5 bases and J by 5 bases, with 14 bases left in between. CDR3 length: 14 residues. CDR1 is KGHDR, CDR2 SFDVKD, per germline. CDR3 sequence (DNA): TGTGCCACCAGTGGGAGGACAGTGGAGTATGGCTACACCTTC. The encoded protein is CATSGRTVEYGYTF.

The table lists this clonotype with a few counts. The chain carries TRBV20-1 and TRBJ2-3; 7 nucleotides align to TRBD1. This CDR3 is 13 amino acids long. Per germline, CDR1 DFQATT and CDR2 SNEGSKA (reference sequence). The V gene end was trimmed by 7 bases and the J gene end by 2 bases; junction bases not matched to a gene: 6. The CDR3: CSVLQGNTDTQYF. DNA for the CDR3: TGCAGTGTTTTACAGGGGAACACAGATACGCAGTATTTT.

This chain connects TRBV29-1 to TRBJ2-5; 8 positions match TRBD2. V gave up 6 bases and J gave up 5 bases; unmatched junction bases: 11. CDR3 length: 14 residues. Germline CDR1 is SQVTM and CDR2 is ANQGSEA. The CDR3 nucleotides are TGCAGCGTGGGGGCCGGGGGGGCTCGGGAGACCCAGTACTTC. This encodes CSVGAGGARETQYF.

The rearrangement links TRBV6-1 to TRBJ2-1; D is unresolved. Germline V gives CDR1 MNHNS, CDR2 SASEGT. V dropped 2 bases and J dropped 4 bases, with 12 bases sitting between them. This CDR3 is built from 15 residues. The CDR3 sequence is CASSEHRTRYNEQFF. The CDR3 nucleotides are TGTGCCAGCAGTGAACATAGGACGAGATACAATGAGCAGTTCTTC.

DNA of the CDR3: TGTGCCTTACGCCAGGCCAGGGGATGGTATGGCTACACCTTC. Its protein is CALRQARGWYGYTF. The chain couples TRBV30 to TRBJ1-2, with a weak D call TRBD1 (6 bases). The CDR3 has 14 residues. Germline assignment: CDR1 GTSNPN and CDR2 SVGIG (reference sequence). Trimming left V 7 bases short and J 5 bases short, with 20 bases between.

V gene TRBV27 combines with J gene TRBJ2-7; 7 bases fit TRBD1. Germline CDR1 reads MNHEY; CDR2 reads SMNVEV (reference sequence). V trimming: 8 bases; J trimming: 0 bases; junction bases outside the gene matches: 7. CDR3 length equals 14 residues. In nucleotides, the CDR3 is TGTGCCAGCCCACAGGGGCCTAGCTCCTACGAGCAGTACTTC. It is translated as CASPQGPSSYEQYF.

The chain recombines TRBV20-1 with TRBJ2-3; D is undetermined. V lost 3 bases and J lost 3, with 10 bases in between. This CDR3 contains 13 residues. The germline V gene encodes CDR1 DFQATT and CDR2 SNEGSKA (reference sequence). This CDR3 reads CSASMGWTDTQYF. CDR3 coding DNA: TGCAGTGCTAGTATGGGTTGGACAGATACGCAGTATTTT.

In its sample, this clonotype was seen a few times. This chain links TRBV7-9 with TRBJ1-1; 8 bases are a match to TRBD1. CDR3 length equals 14 residues. V trimming: 5 bases; J trimming: 7 bases; junction bases outside the gene matches: 9. CDR1 is SEHNR and CDR2 is FQNEAQ in the germline V gene (reference sequence). CDR3 sequence (DNA): TGTGCCAGCAGCCCAACGACAGGGGTTAGTGAAGCTTTCTTT. Translated: CASSPTTGVSEAFF.

This clonotype was seen a few times. V usage is TRBV20-1 and J usage is TRBJ2-1; no clear D. The CDR3 is 12 amino acids. Germline V gene data show CDR1 as DFQATT and CDR2 as SNEGSKA (reference sequence). V gave up 3 bases and J gave up 3 bases, with 6 bases separating them. The CDR3 bases are TGCAGTGCTAGGAAGGACTACAATGAGCAGTTCTTC. Protein product: CSARKDYNEQFF.

The sample holds a few counts of this clonotype. The gene calls are TRBV7-2 and TRBJ2-7; 12 bases fit TRBD2. J gave up 6 bases and V 5 bases, and 11 bases lay outside the gene matches. Germline V lookup: CDR1 SGHTA, CDR2 FQGNSA. This CDR3 comprises 16 residues. This chain's CDR3 is CASSLETSGSPFEQYF. CDR3 coding DNA: TGTGCCAGCAGCCTTGAGACTAGCGGGAGTCCCTTCGAGCAGTACTTC.

This clonotype was seen more than once but under ten times. This chain links TRBV7-9 with TRBJ1-5, with D maybe TRBD1 (6 bases). The CDR3 consists of 13 residues. Germline V gene data show CDR1 as SEHNR and CDR2 as FQNEAQ (reference sequence). The V gene lost 5 bases and the J gene lost 4 bases, with 9 bases spanning the gap. This chain's CDR3 is CASSRTGNQPQHF. In DNA, the CDR3 is TGTGCCAGCAGCCGTACAGGGAATCAGCCCCAGCATTTT.